The source of this T cell receptor beta chain is a study of immune heterogeneity within non-small cell lung tumors. Bulk tumor genomic DNA, 450 to 600 ng per sample, was the template. The authors collected several far-apart biopsies from each primary tumor during surgery. Patients went through curative surgery, and their non-small cell lung cancer was untreated and newly diagnosed. This clonotype is medium-sized by share. Its antigen is not identified. Overall study findings and caveats: Between one patient and another, high-frequency T-cell receptor beta clonotypes were largely distinct. Tumor sites within a patient were found to share identical dominant CDR3 beta clonotypes, and site-unique high-frequency clones were also present. Local T-cell clonality correlated moderately but significantly with local tumor mutational burden (R roughly 0.35).

V shed 4 bases and J 3 bases; nucleotides not matched to a gene: 1. CDR1 is SGHDT and CDR2 is YYEEEE in the germline V gene. The CDR3 has 12 amino acids. Multiplex PCR with 32 V and 13 J primers amplified TCR beta CDR3. TCRdb fed the multiplex PCR reads into MiXCR, producing one record per CDR3 protein. The sample includes some 4,500 distinct CDR3 sequences, roughly 24% of them seen just once. Sequencing was performed on lung tumor tissue. J is TRBJ2-7 and V is TRBV5-6; 7 bases align to TRBD1. The sequence was collected from a man aged 55 to 70 with non-small cell lung cancer. The CDR3 DNA sequence: TGTGCCAGCAGCCAGGGGGTCTACGAGCAGTACTTC. Its protein is CASSQGVYEQYF. Complete variable domain (other parts from reference TRBV5-6 and TRBJ2-7): DAGVTQSPTHLIKTRGQQVTLRCSPKSGHDTVSWYQQALGQGPQFIFQYYEEEERQRGNFPDRFSGHQFPNYSSELNVNALLLGDSALYLCASSQGVYEQYFGPGTRLTVT.